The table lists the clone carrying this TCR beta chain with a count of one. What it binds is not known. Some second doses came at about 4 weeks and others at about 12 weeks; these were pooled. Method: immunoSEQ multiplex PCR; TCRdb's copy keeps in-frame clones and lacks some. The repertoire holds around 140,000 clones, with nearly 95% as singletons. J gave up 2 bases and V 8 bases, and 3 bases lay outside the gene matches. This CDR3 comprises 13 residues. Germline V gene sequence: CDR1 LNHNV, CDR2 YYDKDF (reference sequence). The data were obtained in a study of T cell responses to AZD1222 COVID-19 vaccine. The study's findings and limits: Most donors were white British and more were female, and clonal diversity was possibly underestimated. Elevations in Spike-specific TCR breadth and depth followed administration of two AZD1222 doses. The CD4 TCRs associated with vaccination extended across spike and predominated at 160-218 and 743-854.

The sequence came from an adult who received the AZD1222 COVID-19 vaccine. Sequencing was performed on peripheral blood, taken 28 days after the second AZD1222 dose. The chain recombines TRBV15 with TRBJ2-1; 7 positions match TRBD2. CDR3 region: CATGTNTYNEQFF. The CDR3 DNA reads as TGTGCCACCGGGACTAACACCTACAATGAGCAGTTCTTC.